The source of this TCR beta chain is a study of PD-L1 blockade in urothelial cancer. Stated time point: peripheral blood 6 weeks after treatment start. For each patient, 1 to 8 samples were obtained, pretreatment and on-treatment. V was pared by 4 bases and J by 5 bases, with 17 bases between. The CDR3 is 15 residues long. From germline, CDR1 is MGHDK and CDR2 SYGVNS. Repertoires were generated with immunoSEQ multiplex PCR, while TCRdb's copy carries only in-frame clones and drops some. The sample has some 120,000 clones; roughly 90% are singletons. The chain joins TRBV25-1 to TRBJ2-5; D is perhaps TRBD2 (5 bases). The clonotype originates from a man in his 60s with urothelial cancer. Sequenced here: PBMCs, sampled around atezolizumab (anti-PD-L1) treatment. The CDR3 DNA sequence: TGTGCCAGCAGTGCCCGGGGTAAGCGGTGGGAGACCCAGTACTTC. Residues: CASSARGKRWETQYF. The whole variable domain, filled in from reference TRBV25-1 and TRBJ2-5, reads EADIYQTPRYLVIGTGKKITLECSQTMGHDKMYWYQQDPGMELHLIHYSYGVNSTEKGDLSSESTVSRIRTEHFPLTLESARPSHTSQYLCASSARGKRWETQYFGPGTRLLVL.